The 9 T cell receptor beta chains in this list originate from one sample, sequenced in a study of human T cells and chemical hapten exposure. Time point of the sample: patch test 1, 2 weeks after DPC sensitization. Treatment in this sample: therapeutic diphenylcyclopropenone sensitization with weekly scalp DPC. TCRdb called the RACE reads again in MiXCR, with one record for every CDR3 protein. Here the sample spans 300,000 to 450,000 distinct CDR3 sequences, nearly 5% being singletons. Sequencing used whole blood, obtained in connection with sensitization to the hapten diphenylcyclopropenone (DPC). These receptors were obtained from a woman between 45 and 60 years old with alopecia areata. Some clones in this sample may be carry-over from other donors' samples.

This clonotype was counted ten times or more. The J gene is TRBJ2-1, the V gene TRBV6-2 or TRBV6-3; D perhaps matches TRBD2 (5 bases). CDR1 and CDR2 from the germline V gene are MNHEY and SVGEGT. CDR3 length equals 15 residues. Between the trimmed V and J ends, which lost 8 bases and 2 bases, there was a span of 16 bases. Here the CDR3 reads CASLGRGVAYNEQFF. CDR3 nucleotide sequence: TGTGCCAGCCTGGGGAGAGGCGTGGCCTACAATGAGCAGTTCTTC.

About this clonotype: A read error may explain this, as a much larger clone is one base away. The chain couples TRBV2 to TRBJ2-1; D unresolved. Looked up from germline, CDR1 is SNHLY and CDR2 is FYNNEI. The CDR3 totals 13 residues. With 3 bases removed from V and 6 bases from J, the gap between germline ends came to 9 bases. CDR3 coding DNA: TGTGCCAGCAGTGAGATCGGCTTCAATGAGCAGTTCTTC. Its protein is CASSEIGFNEQFF.

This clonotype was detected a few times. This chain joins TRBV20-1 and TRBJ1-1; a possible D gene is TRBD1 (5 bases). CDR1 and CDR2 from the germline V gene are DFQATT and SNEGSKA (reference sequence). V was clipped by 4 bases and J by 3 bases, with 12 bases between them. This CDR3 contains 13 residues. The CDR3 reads CSATRGADTEAFF. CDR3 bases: TGCAGTGCTACCCGAGGGGCGGACACTGAAGCTTTCTTT.

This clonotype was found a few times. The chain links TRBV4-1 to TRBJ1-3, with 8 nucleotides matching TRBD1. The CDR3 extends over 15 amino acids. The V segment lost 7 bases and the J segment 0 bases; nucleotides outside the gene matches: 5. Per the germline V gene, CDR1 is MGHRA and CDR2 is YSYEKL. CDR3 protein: CASKPGQGSGNTIYF. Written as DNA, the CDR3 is TGCGCCAGCAAACCAGGACAGGGCTCTGGAAACACCATATATTTT.

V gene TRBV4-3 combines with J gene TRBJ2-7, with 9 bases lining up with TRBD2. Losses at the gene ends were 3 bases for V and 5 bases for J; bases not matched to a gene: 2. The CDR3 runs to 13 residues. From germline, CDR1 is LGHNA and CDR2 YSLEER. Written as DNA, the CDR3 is TGCGCCAGCAGCCATATAGCGGGAGACGAGCAGTACTTC. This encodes CASSHIAGDEQYF.

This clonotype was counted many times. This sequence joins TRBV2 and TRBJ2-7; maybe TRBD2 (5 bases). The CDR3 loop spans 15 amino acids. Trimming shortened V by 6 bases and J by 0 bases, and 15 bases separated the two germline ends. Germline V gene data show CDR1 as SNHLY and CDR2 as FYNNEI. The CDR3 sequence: CASSLARLSSYEQYF. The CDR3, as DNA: TGTGCCAGCAGCTTAGCGCGACTCAGCTCCTACGAGCAGTACTTC.

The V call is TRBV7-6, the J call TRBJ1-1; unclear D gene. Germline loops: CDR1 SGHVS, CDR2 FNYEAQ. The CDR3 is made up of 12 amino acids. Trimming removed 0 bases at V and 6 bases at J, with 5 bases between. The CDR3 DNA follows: TGTGCCAGCAGCTTAGCCATCCCTGAAGCTTTCTTT. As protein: CASSLAIPEAFF.

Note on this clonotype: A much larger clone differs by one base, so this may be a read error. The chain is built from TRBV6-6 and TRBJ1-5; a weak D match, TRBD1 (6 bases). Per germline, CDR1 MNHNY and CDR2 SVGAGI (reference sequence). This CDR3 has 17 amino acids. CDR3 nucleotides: TGTGCCAGCAATTACGGGATAAGGGGGGGCCGCAATCAGCCCCAGCATTTT. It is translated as CASNYGIRGGRNQPQHF.

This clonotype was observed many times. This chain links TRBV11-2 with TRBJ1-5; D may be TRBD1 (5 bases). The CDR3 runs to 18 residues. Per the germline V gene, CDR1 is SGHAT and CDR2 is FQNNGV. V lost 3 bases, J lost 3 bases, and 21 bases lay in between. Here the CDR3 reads CASSLGSFRGTFNQPQHF. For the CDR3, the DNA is TGTGCCAGCAGCTTGGGTTCCTTCCGGGGGACTTTCAATCAGCCCCAGCATTTT.